The rows below give T cell receptor beta chains drawn from one sample of a study of blood T cell repertoires in COVID-19. Sequencing was performed with immunoSEQ multiplex PCR; in TCRdb, only in-frame clones are kept and a portion is missing. The sample comprises 150,000 to 200,000 clones, 80% to 90% of which are singletons, and roughly 15% rests with the top ten. The sequencing sample was made of peripheral blood. These receptors were obtained from an older woman with COVID-19, enrolled during active disease. CDR3s include the opening cysteine and the closing phenylalanine or tryptophan. D genes are given only for firm matches. A row's size may be missing; if present it is once, few, many or a size class.

clone_size: NA; d_call: TRBD1; j_call: TRBJ1-2; v_call: TRBV5-1; cdr3_aa: CASSSGTGTGGRIYGYTF; cdr3_nt: TGCGCCAGCAGCTCCGGAACCGGGACAGGGGGCAGGATTTATGGCTACACCTTC
clone_size: few; d_call: TRBD1; j_call: TRBJ1-1; v_call: TRBV5-1; cdr3_aa: CASSSTGGFGTEAFF; cdr3_nt: TGCGCCAGCAGTTCTACAGGGGGGTTTGGCACTGAAGCTTTCTTT
clone_size: NA; d_call: TRBD2; j_call: TRBJ2-5; v_call: TRBV20-1; cdr3_aa: CSGGGEETQYF; cdr3_nt: TGCAGTGGTGGGGGGGAAGAGACCCAGTACTTC
clone_size: NA; d_call: NA; j_call: TRBJ2-2; v_call: TRBV19; cdr3_aa: CASRRADTGELFF; cdr3_nt: TGTGCCAGTAGGAGGGCCGACACCGGGGAGCTGTTTTTT
clone_size: NA; d_call: NA; j_call: TRBJ1-1; v_call: TRBV18; cdr3_aa: CASSPDREAFF; cdr3_nt: TGTGCCAGCTCACCGGACAGAGAAGCTTTCTTT
clone_size: NA; d_call: TRBD1; j_call: TRBJ1-1; v_call: TRBV16; cdr3_aa: CASSQLDRDDTEAFF; cdr3_nt: TGTGCCAGCAGCCAATTGGACAGGGATGACACTGAAGCTTTCTTT
clone_size: NA; d_call: TRBD1; j_call: TRBJ2-7; v_call: TRBV4-2; cdr3_aa: CASSQDDGTASYEQYF; cdr3_nt: TGTGCCAGCAGCCAGGACGACGGGACAGCCTCCTACGAGCAGTACTTC
clone_size: few; d_call: NA; j_call: TRBJ1-2; v_call: TRBV6-6; cdr3_aa: CASSYGQVDYGYTF; cdr3_nt: TGTGCCAGCAGTTACGGCCAGGTTGACTATGGCTACACCTTC
clone_size: NA; d_call: TRBD1; j_call: TRBJ2-3; v_call: TRBV11-1; cdr3_aa: CASSRSGGTGEDTQYF; cdr3_nt: TGTGCCAGCAGCCGTTCGGGTGGGACAGGGGAAGATACGCAGTATTTT
clone_size: NA; d_call: NA; j_call: TRBJ2-7; v_call: TRBV3-1/TRBV3-2; cdr3_aa: CASSQRPAGYEQYF; cdr3_nt: TGTGCCAGCAGCCAACGCCCAGCGGGCTACGAGCAGTACTTC
clone_size: once; d_call: NA; j_call: TRBJ1-6; v_call: TRBV9; cdr3_aa: CASSPYGGRGDSPLHF; cdr3_nt: TGTGCCAGCAGCCCCTATGGGGGCAGGGGAGATTCACCCCTCCACTTT
clone_size: NA; d_call: NA; j_call: TRBJ2-2; v_call: TRBV28; cdr3_aa: CASSPQSPMTENANTGELFF; cdr3_nt: TGTGCCAGCAGTCCCCAAAGCCCCATGACAGAAAACGCGAACACCGGGGAGCTGTTTTTT
clone_size: NA; d_call: NA; j_call: TRBJ2-7; v_call: TRBV24-1; cdr3_aa: CATSEEGTYEQYF; cdr3_nt: TGTGCCACCAGTGAGGAGGGAACCTACGAGCAGTACTTC
clone_size: once; d_call: TRBD2; j_call: TRBJ2-1; v_call: TRBV9; cdr3_aa: CASRPTSGRDNEQFF; cdr3_nt: TGTGCCAGCAGACCTACTAGCGGGAGAGACAATGAGCAGTTCTTC
clone_size: NA; d_call: TRBD2; j_call: TRBJ2-1; v_call: TRBV5-4; cdr3_aa: CASSPTSGRALLNEQFF; cdr3_nt: TGTGCCAGCAGCCCTACTAGCGGGAGGGCCCTTTTAAATGAGCAGTTCTTC
clone_size: NA; d_call: NA; j_call: TRBJ2-3; v_call: TRBV28; cdr3_aa: CASSPGGLGDTQYF; cdr3_nt: TGTGCCAGCAGTCCCGGGGGGCTGGGAGATACGCAGTATTTT
clone_size: many; d_call: NA; j_call: TRBJ2-3; v_call: TRBV7-9; cdr3_aa: CASSKRQATDTQYF; cdr3_nt: TGTGCCAGCAGCAAGAGACAGGCCACAGATACGCAGTATTTT
clone_size: NA; d_call: TRBD2; j_call: TRBJ2-3; v_call: TRBV6-1; cdr3_aa: CASSELSGGRTDTQYF; cdr3_nt: TGTGCCAGCAGTGAACTAAGCGGGGGCCGCACAGATACGCAGTATTTT
clone_size: NA; d_call: NA; j_call: TRBJ1-1; v_call: TRBV21-1; cdr3_aa: CASSKEWGGNTEAFF; cdr3_nt: TGTGCCAGCAGCAAAGAGTGGGGAGGGAACACTGAAGCTTTCTTT
clone_size: NA; d_call: NA; j_call: TRBJ2-2; v_call: TRBV28; cdr3_aa: CASMTADLGAGELFF; cdr3_nt: TGTGCCAGCATGACCGCCGACTTAGGGGCCGGGGAGCTGTTTTTT
clone_size: NA; d_call: NA; j_call: TRBJ2-5; v_call: TRBV30; cdr3_aa: CAWILSGGETQYF; cdr3_nt: TGTGCCTGGATTCTCTCCGGAGGGGAGACCCAGTACTTC
clone_size: NA; d_call: NA; j_call: TRBJ1-2; v_call: TRBV4-1; cdr3_aa: CASSQTTGNYGYTF; cdr3_nt: TGCGCCAGCAGCCAAACCACAGGGAACTATGGCTACACCTTC
clone_size: NA; d_call: TRBD1; j_call: TRBJ1-5; v_call: TRBV2; cdr3_aa: CASSEGAGQPQHF; cdr3_nt: TGTGCCAGCTCAGAGGGGGCGGGTCAGCCCCAGCATTTT
clone_size: NA; d_call: TRBD2; j_call: TRBJ2-2; v_call: TRBV2; cdr3_aa: CASSGERELTGELFF; cdr3_nt: TGTGCCAGCAGTGGAGAGCGGGAATTAACCGGGGAGCTGTTTTTT
clone_size: NA; d_call: NA; j_call: TRBJ2-5; v_call: TRBV29-1; cdr3_aa: CSVVEILGRQETQYF; cdr3_nt: TGCAGCGTTGTAGAAATATTAGGGAGACAAGAGACCCAGTACTTC
clone_size: NA; d_call: TRBD2; j_call: TRBJ2-7; v_call: TRBV28; cdr3_aa: CASSLTAGGSSEQYF; cdr3_nt: TGTGCCAGCAGTTTAACTGCGGGGGGGTCTAGCGAGCAGTACTTC
clone_size: NA; d_call: NA; j_call: TRBJ2-7; v_call: TRBV5-5; cdr3_aa: CASSFSGQLVNEQYF; cdr3_nt: TGTGCCAGCAGCTTCTCAGGACAGTTAGTTAACGAGCAGTACTTC
clone_size: few; d_call: TRBD1; j_call: TRBJ1-5; v_call: TRBV28; cdr3_aa: CASSYPQGAQGQPQHF; cdr3_nt: TGTGCCAGCAGTTACCCACAGGGGGCGCAGGGGCAGCCCCAGCATTTT
clone_size: NA; d_call: NA; j_call: TRBJ1-1; v_call: TRBV3-1/TRBV3-2; cdr3_aa: CASSPYGQIIEAFF; cdr3_nt: TGTGCCAGCAGCCCGTATGGACAGATAATTGAAGCTTTCTTT
clone_size: NA; d_call: NA; j_call: TRBJ2-3; v_call: TRBV19; cdr3_aa: CASAWGRSDTQYF; cdr3_nt: TGTGCCAGTGCCTGGGGGAGGTCAGATACGCAGTATTTT
clone_size: NA; d_call: NA; j_call: TRBJ1-5; v_call: TRBV4-2; cdr3_aa: CASSQEIRDQPQHF; cdr3_nt: TGTGCCAGCAGCCAAGAAATACGAGATCAGCCCCAGCATTTT
clone_size: NA; d_call: TRBD1; j_call: TRBJ1-2; v_call: TRBV27; cdr3_aa: CASSPQPSTGGYTF; cdr3_nt: TGTGCCAGCAGTCCACAACCCTCGACAGGGGGGTACACCTTC
clone_size: NA; d_call: NA; j_call: TRBJ2-1; v_call: TRBV14; cdr3_aa: CASSQRGQEGLVSINEQFF; cdr3_nt: TGTGCCAGCAGCCAACGGGGACAGGAAGGACTAGTTTCGATCAATGAGCAGTTCTTC
clone_size: NA; d_call: NA; j_call: TRBJ2-5; v_call: TRBV11-2; cdr3_aa: CASSTSETQYF; cdr3_nt: TGTGCCAGCAGCACTAGCGAGACCCAGTACTTC
clone_size: NA; d_call: TRBD2; j_call: TRBJ2-5; v_call: TRBV6-1; cdr3_aa: CASSEGGVGETQYF; cdr3_nt: TGTGCCAGCAGTGAGGGGGGGGTCGGTGAGACCCAGTACTTC
clone_size: NA; d_call: TRBD2; j_call: TRBJ2-5; v_call: TRBV6-1; cdr3_aa: CASSESTSLYQYF; cdr3_nt: TGTGCCAGCAGTGAATCGACTAGCCTATACCAGTACTTC
clone_size: NA; d_call: TRBD1; j_call: TRBJ1-2; v_call: TRBV7-6; cdr3_aa: CASSLFLTGDDYGYTF; cdr3_nt: TGTGCCAGCAGCCTATTTTTAACAGGGGACGACTATGGCTACACCTTC